These T cell receptor beta chains were read from a single sample in a study of blood T cell repertoires in COVID-19. TCRdb keeps only in-frame clones here, not all; method: immunoSEQ multiplex PCR. The sample gives roughly 250,000 clones, about nine tenths of which show up once; about 6.9% is in the top ten. The sample taken for sequencing was PBMCs or T cells enriched from blood (not recorded which). These receptors were obtained from a woman in her 30s with acute COVID-19. Each CDR3 is given with its conserved first and last residue. The order of the fields is D gene, V gene, clone size, J gene, CDR3 DNA, CDR3 protein. The D gene is left open where the match is weak. Size is omitted from some rows. Given values are once, few, many or a class for expanded clones.

d_gene: TRBD1; v_gene: TRBV2; abundance: NA; j_gene: TRBJ2-1; CDR3nt: TGTGCCAGCAGTCCAATGGACAGGGCCCCCTACAATGAGCAGTTCTTC; CDR3aa: CASSPMDRAPYNEQFF
d_gene: NA; v_gene: TRBV28; abundance: NA; j_gene: TRBJ1-1; CDR3nt: TGTGCCACAACCCAAGGGTGGGGACTCGCTGAAGCTTTCTTT; CDR3aa: CATTQGWGLAEAFF
d_gene: NA; v_gene: TRBV6-1; abundance: NA; j_gene: TRBJ1-5; CDR3nt: TGTGCCAGCAGTGAACCCTTGGGGAGTAATAGCAATCAGCCCCAGCATTTT; CDR3aa: CASSEPLGSNSNQPQHF
d_gene: NA; v_gene: TRBV9; abundance: NA; j_gene: TRBJ1-4; CDR3nt: TGTGCCAGCAGCGTAGGTGACCAAGGGGCAACTAATGAAAAACTGTTTTTT; CDR3aa: CASSVGDQGATNEKLFF
d_gene: TRBD1; v_gene: TRBV6-5; abundance: NA; j_gene: TRBJ2-7; CDR3nt: TGTGCCAGCAGTTTATCCGGGACAGGCTTCTACGAGCAGTACTTC; CDR3aa: CASSLSGTGFYEQYF
d_gene: TRBD1; v_gene: TRBV6-6; abundance: NA; j_gene: TRBJ2-7; CDR3nt: TGTGCCAGCAGTTTTTCGACAGGGGGCTTTTACGAGCAGTACTTC; CDR3aa: CASSFSTGGFYEQYF
d_gene: TRBD1; v_gene: TRBV29-1; abundance: NA; j_gene: TRBJ2-7; CDR3nt: TGCAGCGCTGAAGCCGGGACAGCCAACGAGCAGTACTTC; CDR3aa: CSAEAGTANEQYF
d_gene: NA; v_gene: TRBV7-2; abundance: once; j_gene: TRBJ1-2; CDR3nt: TGTGCCAGCAGCTTAGGGGAGTCTCCCCCACGCTACACCTTC; CDR3aa: CASSLGESPPRYTF
d_gene: NA; v_gene: TRBV5-6; abundance: NA; j_gene: TRBJ2-2; CDR3nt: TGTGCCAGCAGCTTGTGGGGGGGCGTGTTGAACACCGGGGAGCTGTTTTTT; CDR3aa: CASSLWGGVLNTGELFF
d_gene: NA; v_gene: TRBV10-2; abundance: NA; j_gene: TRBJ2-1; CDR3nt: TGCGCCAGCAGTGAGATACTTAGCTCCTACAATGAGCAGTTCTTC; CDR3aa: CASSEILSSYNEQFF
d_gene: NA; v_gene: TRBV4-1; abundance: once; j_gene: TRBJ2-3; CDR3nt: TGCGCCAGCAGCCAAGATGGCGTACTAGCAGGCACAGATACGCAGTATTTT; CDR3aa: CASSQDGVLAGTDTQYF
d_gene: TRBD1; v_gene: TRBV16; abundance: NA; j_gene: TRBJ1-2; CDR3nt: TGTGCCAGCAGCAGGGGGCAGAGCTATGGCTACACCTTC; CDR3aa: CASSRGQSYGYTF
d_gene: NA; v_gene: TRBV28; abundance: NA; j_gene: TRBJ1-1; CDR3nt: TGTGCCAGCAGTTACCCTCCGGGGTTTGCTTTCTTT; CDR3aa: CASSYPPGFAFF
d_gene: TRBD1; v_gene: TRBV30; abundance: NA; j_gene: TRBJ1-2; CDR3nt: TGTGCCTGGAATCGACAGGGGATCTATGGCTACACCTTC; CDR3aa: CAWNRQGIYGYTF
d_gene: TRBD1; v_gene: TRBV10-2; abundance: NA; j_gene: TRBJ1-5; CDR3nt: TGCGCCAGCGGGGAGCAGGGGGGAGGCAATCAGCCCCAGCATTTT; CDR3aa: CASGEQGGGNQPQHF
d_gene: NA; v_gene: TRBV30; abundance: NA; j_gene: TRBJ2-7; CDR3nt: TGTGCCTTGGCTAAACCCCAGGGGACCTACGAGCAGTACTTC; CDR3aa: CALAKPQGTYEQYF
d_gene: NA; v_gene: TRBV2; abundance: NA; j_gene: TRBJ1-5; CDR3nt: TGTGCCAGCAGTGGACAGCTAAATCAGCCCCAGCATTTT; CDR3aa: CASSGQLNQPQHF
d_gene: NA; v_gene: TRBV4-1; abundance: NA; j_gene: TRBJ1-3; CDR3nt: TGCGCCAGCTCGGCAGGGGCCGGCTCTGGAAACACCATATATTTT; CDR3aa: CASSAGAGSGNTIYF
d_gene: NA; v_gene: TRBV1; abundance: NA; j_gene: TRBJ1-5; CDR3nt: TGCACCAGCAGCCAAATGTCCGGGACAGATAGCAATCAGCCCCAGCATTTT; CDR3aa: CTSSQMSGTDSNQPQHF
d_gene: NA; v_gene: TRBV7-9; abundance: NA; j_gene: TRBJ1-5; CDR3nt: TGTGCCAGCACGACAGGCCCCCTCGGGCCCCAGCATTTT; CDR3aa: CASTTGPLGPQHF
d_gene: NA; v_gene: TRBV19; abundance: NA; j_gene: TRBJ2-7; CDR3nt: TGTGCCAGTAGTATAGGAGACAGTTCCTACGAGCAGTACTTC; CDR3aa: CASSIGDSSYEQYF
d_gene: NA; v_gene: TRBV27; abundance: NA; j_gene: TRBJ1-1; CDR3nt: TGTGCCAGCAGAGCCCGGAGGGGAAGGAGCACTGAAGCTTTCTTT; CDR3aa: CASRARRGRSTEAFF
d_gene: NA; v_gene: TRBV7-6; abundance: NA; j_gene: TRBJ1-6; CDR3nt: TGTGCCAGCAGCTCCCAGACTGTGGATAATTCACCCCTCCACTTT; CDR3aa: CASSSQTVDNSPLHF
d_gene: NA; v_gene: TRBV9; abundance: NA; j_gene: TRBJ1-1; CDR3nt: TGTGCCAGCAGCCCCTTTCGGGGGAACACTGAAGCTTTCTTT; CDR3aa: CASSPFRGNTEAFF
d_gene: NA; v_gene: TRBV7-6; abundance: NA; j_gene: TRBJ2-7; CDR3nt: TGTGCCAGCAGCCCAACAGGGAGGGGGTCGAGGGAGCAGTACTTC; CDR3aa: CASSPTGRGSREQYF
d_gene: NA; v_gene: TRBV19; abundance: NA; j_gene: TRBJ2-2; CDR3nt: TGTGCCAGTAGTCGCGGACACTCATCCGGGGAGCTGTTTTTT; CDR3aa: CASSRGHSSGELFF
d_gene: NA; v_gene: TRBV9; abundance: NA; j_gene: TRBJ1-5; CDR3nt: TGTGCCAGCAGCGTAGGTTATAGCAATCAGCCCCAGCATTTT; CDR3aa: CASSVGYSNQPQHF
d_gene: NA; v_gene: TRBV7-2; abundance: NA; j_gene: TRBJ2-3; CDR3nt: TGTGCCAGCAGCTTACGGCGTCGGGGACAATACACAGATACGCAGTATTTT; CDR3aa: CASSLRRRGQYTDTQYF
d_gene: NA; v_gene: TRBV28; abundance: NA; j_gene: TRBJ1-5; CDR3nt: TGTGCCAGCAGTTTACAGGGCAGGGTGAAGCCCCAGCATTTT; CDR3aa: CASSLQGRVKPQHF
d_gene: TRBD2; v_gene: TRBV30; abundance: once; j_gene: TRBJ2-7; CDR3nt: TGTGCCTGGAGTGTACTAGCGGGGGGTTCCTTCGAGCAGTACTTC; CDR3aa: CAWSVLAGGSFEQYF
d_gene: TRBD1; v_gene: TRBV5-4; abundance: NA; j_gene: TRBJ2-7; CDR3nt: TGTGCCAGCAGTCTGATGGTACAGGGGGCGGCGGAGCAGTACTTC; CDR3aa: CASSLMVQGAAEQYF
d_gene: NA; v_gene: TRBV18; abundance: NA; j_gene: TRBJ1-1; CDR3nt: TGTGCCAGCTCACCAGATCGGCAGGGCACTGAAGCTTTCTTT; CDR3aa: CASSPDRQGTEAFF
d_gene: NA; v_gene: TRBV28; abundance: NA; j_gene: TRBJ2-6; CDR3nt: TGTGCCAGCAGTTTCCCCGACTGGAGCCCGGGGGGGGCCAACGTCCTGACTTTC; CDR3aa: CASSFPDWSPGGANVLTF
d_gene: NA; v_gene: TRBV7-2; abundance: NA; j_gene: TRBJ1-3; CDR3nt: TGTGCCAGCAGCTTAGGGAGTGGAGGAAACACCATATATTTT; CDR3aa: CASSLGSGGNTIYF
d_gene: NA; v_gene: TRBV11-2; abundance: NA; j_gene: TRBJ2-2; CDR3nt: TGTGCCAGCAGCTTAGCAGGGCAGGGGCGGGCCGGGGAGCTGTTTTTT; CDR3aa: CASSLAGQGRAGELFF
d_gene: NA; v_gene: TRBV29-1; abundance: NA; j_gene: TRBJ1-3; CDR3nt: TGCAGCGTTGTTGTCAGAGGGAGAGGAAACACCATATATTTT; CDR3aa: CSVVVRGRGNTIYF
d_gene: NA; v_gene: TRBV19; abundance: NA; j_gene: TRBJ1-1; CDR3nt: TGTGCCAGTAGGGGGGGAAACACGGCCGTTTGGAGCACTGAAGCTTTCTTT; CDR3aa: CASRGGNTAVWSTEAFF
d_gene: NA; v_gene: TRBV18; abundance: NA; j_gene: TRBJ1-2; CDR3nt: TGTGCCAGCTCACCACCCGACAAGAGCTACACCTTC; CDR3aa: CASSPPDKSYTF
d_gene: TRBD1; v_gene: TRBV7-9; abundance: NA; j_gene: TRBJ2-6; CDR3nt: TGTGCCAGCAGCCTCCACAGGGGCTTGGACTCTGGGGCCAACGTCCTGACTTTC; CDR3aa: CASSLHRGLDSGANVLTF
d_gene: TRBD1; v_gene: TRBV2; abundance: NA; j_gene: TRBJ1-1; CDR3nt: TGTGCCAGCATGGGGACAGGGGGCCCCGACACTGAAGCTTTCTTT; CDR3aa: CASMGTGGPDTEAFF
d_gene: NA; v_gene: TRBV7-9; abundance: NA; j_gene: TRBJ2-7; CDR3nt: TGTGCCAGCAGCCCCCACAGGGAGCCTACTCACTTC; CDR3aa: CASSPHREPTHF
d_gene: TRBD1; v_gene: TRBV6-5; abundance: NA; j_gene: TRBJ1-2; CDR3nt: TGTGCCAGCAGCTATAGACAGGGAACATATGGCTACACCTTC; CDR3aa: CASSYRQGTYGYTF
d_gene: NA; v_gene: TRBV9; abundance: NA; j_gene: TRBJ2-3; CDR3nt: TGTGCCAGCAGCGTCGGGTCAAGCCTAGTCACAGATACGCAGTATTTT; CDR3aa: CASSVGSSLVTDTQYF
d_gene: NA; v_gene: TRBV5-1; abundance: NA; j_gene: TRBJ1-1; CDR3nt: TGCGCCAGCAGCTTGGCGGGGGGTTGGGCCACTGAAGCTTTCTTT; CDR3aa: CASSLAGGWATEAFF
d_gene: TRBD2; v_gene: TRBV27; abundance: NA; j_gene: TRBJ2-1; CDR3nt: TGTGCCAGCAGTTTATCAGCGGGAGGAGCCAATGAGCAGTTCTTC; CDR3aa: CASSLSAGGANEQFF
d_gene: TRBD1; v_gene: TRBV3-1/TRBV3-2; abundance: NA; j_gene: TRBJ1-5; CDR3nt: TGTGCCAGCAGCCTGACAGGGGACGATCAGCCCCAGCATTTT; CDR3aa: CASSLTGDDQPQHF
d_gene: NA; v_gene: TRBV7-9; abundance: once; j_gene: TRBJ2-1; CDR3nt: TGTGCCAGCAGCTTAGGAGGGTTCGATGAGCAGTTCTTC; CDR3aa: CASSLGGFDEQFF
d_gene: NA; v_gene: TRBV5-1; abundance: once; j_gene: TRBJ2-2; CDR3nt: TGCGCCAGCAGCCTCGGGGTCGCGAACACCGGGGAGCTGTTTTTT; CDR3aa: CASSLGVANTGELFF
d_gene: TRBD2; v_gene: TRBV3-1/TRBV3-2; abundance: NA; j_gene: TRBJ2-3; CDR3nt: TGTGCCAGCAGCCACATACCGGGGGGACTAGCGGCTAGCACAGATACGCAGTATTTT; CDR3aa: CASSHIPGGLAASTDTQYF